This paragraph reports one TCR beta chain. Its antigen remains unknown. MiXCR, run by TCRdb on the 5' RACE reads, gives a single entry per CDR3 protein. The data contain about 320,000 distinct CDR3 sequences, 3.5% to 4.5% of them seen just once; the ten biggest clones take up roughly 19%. This sample stems from a study of T cells after yellow fever vaccination. The study's findings and limits: Within FACS-sorted repertoires, abundant clonotypes contaminating from the bulk population could be present. Post-booster reappearance was seen for most primary-vaccination clones (roughly 96% CD4, about 88% CD8).

The CDR3 sequence is 13 residues long. Trimming pared 4 bases from V and 6 bases from J, leaving 15 bases between. Germline V CDR1 and CDR2: DFQATT, SNEGSKA (reference sequence). The specimen comprised PBMCs, sampled 15 days after the yellow fever booster vaccination. V usage is TRBV20-1 and J usage is TRBJ1-2; D gene ambiguous. This TCR was sampled from a man aged 18 to 29 who received the YFV17D yellow fever vaccine. In DNA, the CDR3 is TGCAGTGCTATGGTCGGGGTCCGCCATGGCTACACCTTC. Translating it yields CSAMVGVRHGYTF.